This note documents a single T cell receptor beta chain sequence. What it recognizes is unknown. These data come from a study of T cell responses to AZD1222 COVID-19 vaccine. Overall study context: Pooled in the analysis were second doses at about 4 or about 12 weeks.

Study conclusions and caveats: Spike-wide vaccine-associated CD4 TCRs dominated at 160-218 and 743-854. Possibly, clonal diversity was underestimated; donors were largely white British and included more females. Only a handful of AZD1222 recipients tested seropositive at baseline.

This table comes from immunoSEQ multiplex PCR, and its TCRdb copy is limited to in-frame clones, with some not included. The top ten clones hold 4% to 5.5% of a sample with about 110,000 clones, around 88% of them seen once. The CDR3 length is 14 residues. Looked up from germline, CDR1 is SGHRS and CDR2 is YFSETQ. V was shortened by 2 bases and J by 1 base, with 9 bases between the two germline ends. This TCR came from an adult in good health. The sequenced sample was peripheral blood, obtained on day 0 of AZD1222 vaccination. The V call is TRBV5-1, the J call TRBJ1-1; D might be TRBD1 (5 bases). The DNA for the CDR3 is TGCGCCAGCAGCTTATCAAGGGGGAACACTGAAGCTTTCTTT. It specifies CASSLSRGNTEAFF.